What follows describes a single TCR beta chain. These data originate in a study of blood T cell repertoires in COVID-19. In the study overall: T cells, B-cell-depleted T cells, or PBMCs supplied cDNA or gDNA.

TCRdb keeps only in-frame clones here, not all; method: immunoSEQ multiplex PCR. This sample carries roughly 260,000 clones, 70% to 90% of them seen once, and the ten largest clones take 1.9%. The receptor's source is a woman in her forties or fifties who had recovered from COVID-19. Sequencing was done on a sample of PBMCs or T cells enriched from blood (not recorded which).

CDR3 nucleotides: TGTGCCAGCAGTTCCAGGGATGGCTACACCTTC. Amino acids: CASSSRDGYTF. This chain joins TRBV28 and TRBJ1-2; possible D gene TRBD1, 5 bases. Germline CDR1 is MDHEN and CDR2 is SYDVKM. This CDR3 is 11 amino acids long. V lost 4 bases and J 6 bases, leaving 6 bases between the germline ends.